This T cell receptor beta chain was found in a study of OX40 agonist ivuxolimab in advanced cancers. Study overall: Ivuxolimab, an antibody acting as an agonist of OX40 (CD134), was used to treat patients. Partial responses were achieved by three patients, one with hepatocellular carcinoma and two with cutaneous melanoma.

In this sample, this clone turned up a few times. Its specificity is unknown. The V end was cut by 0 bases, the J end by 11 bases, with 13 bases between. The germline CDR1 and CDR2 sequences are SNHLY and FYNNEI. The CDR3 runs to 13 residues. Produced via immunoSEQ multiplex PCR; TCRdb's table is partial and in-frame only. The sample comprises approximately 70,000 clones, 70% to 90% of which are singletons, and roughly 17% rests with the top ten. Study findings and constraints: Among the least clonally expanded were partial responders at 0.1-3.0 mg/kg.

This TCR was sampled from an adult with an advanced solid tumor such as melanoma, head and neck, liver or kidney cancer. J is TRBJ1-1 and V is TRBV2; D unclear. The source was CD4+ or CD8+ T cells sorted from blood, collected in a trial of the OX40 agonist ivuxolimab. CDR3: CASSEAVEEVAFF. In DNA, the CDR3 is TGTGCCAGCAGTGAAGCGGTGGAGGAGGTGGCTTTCTTT.